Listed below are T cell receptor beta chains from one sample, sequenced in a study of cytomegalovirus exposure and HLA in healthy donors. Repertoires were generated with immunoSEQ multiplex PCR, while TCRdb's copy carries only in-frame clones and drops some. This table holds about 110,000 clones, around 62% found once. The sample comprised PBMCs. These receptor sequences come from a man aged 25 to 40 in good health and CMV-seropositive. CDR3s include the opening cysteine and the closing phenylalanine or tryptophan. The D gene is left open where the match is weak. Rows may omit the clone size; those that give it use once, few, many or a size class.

TGTGCCAGCAGTCCCGACAGGGACTGGGGCTACACCTTC	CASSPDRDWGYTF	TRBV6-5	TRBJ1-2	TRBD1	13	once
TGTGCCAGCAGTGCGCTGGGACTAGCGACGAACACCGGGGAGCTGTTTTTT	CASSALGLATNTGELFF	TRBV6-1	TRBJ2-2	TRBD2	17	-
TGTGCCAGCAGCTCAGAAGGGGTCACTGAAGCTTTCTTT	CASSSEGVTEAFF	TRBV5-4	TRBJ1-1	-	13	-
TGTGCCAGCAGCTTGCCCGGGGAGAATTCACCCCTCCACTTT	CASSLPGENSPLHF	TRBV5-4	TRBJ1-6	-	14	-
TGTGCCAGCAGCTTATGGGTCGAGACTAGCGGGGGTGGCGATGAGCAGTTCTTC	CASSLWVETSGGGDEQFF	TRBV11-2	TRBJ2-1	TRBD2	18	-
TGTGCCAGCAGCTTAGAGGGGTGGGACACTGAAGCTTTCTTT	CASSLEGWDTEAFF	TRBV13	TRBJ1-1	-	14	-
TGTGCCAGCAGCGAGCTAAAGAACACTGAAGCTTTCTTT	CASSELKNTEAFF	TRBV9	TRBJ1-1	-	13	few
TGTGCCAGCACCAAGGGGGGGCTTGGGGTGAACACTGAAGCTTTCTTT	CASTKGGLGVNTEAFF	TRBV6-6	TRBJ1-1	-	16	-
TGTGCCAGCAGCAGGTTTGCAGGGAACACTGAAGCTTTCTTT	CASSRFAGNTEAFF	TRBV5-6	TRBJ1-1	-	14	-
TGCGCCAGCAGTCCCCCGGGACAGGTCTCCTTATTCAATGAAAAACTGTTTTTT	CASSPPGQVSLFNEKLFF	TRBV4-1	TRBJ1-4	TRBD1	18	few
TGTGCCAGCAGCCCGGGACAAAACTATGGCTACACCTTC	CASSPGQNYGYTF	TRBV5-6	TRBJ1-2	-	13	-
TGTGCCAGTAGTCTCCGACTTAGAGCAACTAATGAAAAACTGTTTTTT	CASSLRLRATNEKLFF	TRBV19	TRBJ1-4	-	16	once
TGTGCCAGTAGTACCGAAGCCCGAGGTCTTAGCAATCAGCCCCAGCATTTT	CASSTEARGLSNQPQHF	TRBV19	TRBJ1-5	-	17	-
TGCGCCAGCAGCCAAGCTCTCCGGGGGGGCGGGGGTATCTACGAGCAGTACTTC	CASSQALRGGGGIYEQYF	TRBV4-1	TRBJ2-7	TRBD2	18	many
TGTGCCAGCAGCTCGACTAGCGGGGGTCAAGAGACCCAGTACTTC	CASSSTSGGQETQYF	TRBV7-3	TRBJ2-5	TRBD2	15	-
TGTGCCAGCAGTGATACAGGGTACACTGAAGCTTTCTTT	CASSDTGYTEAFF	TRBV28	TRBJ1-1	-	13	-
TGTGCCAGCAGGAAGGACTACCTCACAGATACGCAGTATTTT	CASRKDYLTDTQYF	TRBV6-6	TRBJ2-3	-	14	-
TGTGCCAGCAGCCGACAGGCGGTTCAGCCCCAGCATTTT	CASSRQAVQPQHF	TRBV6-6	TRBJ1-5	-	13	-
TGCGCCAGCAGCCAAGGGACTAGCGCGGTCAAGCAGTACTTC	CASSQGTSAVKQYF	TRBV4-1	TRBJ2-7	TRBD2	14	-
TGTGCCTGGAGGGAGTGGGACTTGTACGGTAATTCACCCCTCCACTTT	CAWREWDLYGNSPLHF	TRBV30	TRBJ1-6	-	16	once
TGTGCCAGTAGTATGGAGCGTCGGGTTAACACTGAAGCTTTCTTT	CASSMERRVNTEAFF	TRBV19	TRBJ1-1	-	15	-
TGTGCCAGCGGTAAAGCGGGGGGCATGAACACCGGGGAGCTGTTTTTT	CASGKAGGMNTGELFF	TRBV6-4	TRBJ2-2	TRBD2	16	-
TGTGCCAGCCTAAGGGGTGGTGAGCAGTTCTTC	CASLRGGEQFF	TRBV6-1	TRBJ2-1	-	11	few